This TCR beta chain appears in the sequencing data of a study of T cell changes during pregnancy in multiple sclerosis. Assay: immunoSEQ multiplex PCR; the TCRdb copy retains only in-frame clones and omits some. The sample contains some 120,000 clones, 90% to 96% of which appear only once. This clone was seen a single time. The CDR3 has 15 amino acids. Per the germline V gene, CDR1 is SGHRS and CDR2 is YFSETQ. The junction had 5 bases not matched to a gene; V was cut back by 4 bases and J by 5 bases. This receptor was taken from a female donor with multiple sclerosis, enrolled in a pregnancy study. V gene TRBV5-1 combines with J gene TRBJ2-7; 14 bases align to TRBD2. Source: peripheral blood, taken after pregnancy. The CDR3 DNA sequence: TGCGCCAGCAGCGTGACTAGCGGGAGGGCCCACGAGCAGTACTTC. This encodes CASSVTSGRAHEQYF.